This is a list of T cell receptor beta chains from one sample in a study of CD8 T cells in Susac syndrome. TCRdb re-derived calls from the immunoSEQ multiplex PCR reads in MiXCR, one entry per CDR3 protein. The data contain fewer than 350,000 distinct CDR3 sequences, roughly 85% of them singletons. Sequenced material: CD8+ T cells from PBMCs. These receptors were taken from a human donor with multiple sclerosis. Each CDR3 is given with its conserved first and last residue. A D gene is named only where the DNA matches it firmly.

d_gene: TRBD1; v_gene: TRBV2; j_gene: TRBJ2-1; CDR3nt: TGTGCCAGCAGTGAAGCGGGACAGTACAATGAGCAGTTCTTC; CDR3aa: CASSEAGQYNEQFF
d_gene: NA; v_gene: TRBV6-2/TRBV6-3; j_gene: TRBJ1-1; CDR3nt: TGTGCCAGCATCCCCGCGGGCGTGAACACTGAAGCTTTCTTT; CDR3aa: CASIPAGVNTEAFF
d_gene: NA; v_gene: TRBV7-9; j_gene: TRBJ2-1; CDR3nt: TGTGCCAGCAGCTTATTAGAAAGGTCCTACAATGAGCAGTTCTTC; CDR3aa: CASSLLERSYNEQFF
d_gene: NA; v_gene: TRBV20-1; j_gene: TRBJ2-7; CDR3nt: TGCAGTGCTCACAGCCGGGACAACAACTACGAGCAGTACTTC; CDR3aa: CSAHSRDNNYEQYF
d_gene: TRBD1; v_gene: TRBV6-5; j_gene: TRBJ2-7; CDR3nt: TGTGCCAGCAGTTTGACACAGGGGTACGAGCAGTACTTC; CDR3aa: CASSLTQGYEQYF
d_gene: NA; v_gene: TRBV10-2; j_gene: TRBJ1-1; CDR3nt: TGCGCCAGCAGCGCTGGACTCTCCTTGGGAACTGAAGCTTTCTTT; CDR3aa: CASSAGLSLGTEAFF
d_gene: TRBD1; v_gene: TRBV20-1; j_gene: TRBJ2-7; CDR3nt: TGCAGTGCAGACCAGGGGGTCTACGAGCAGTACTTC; CDR3aa: CSADQGVYEQYF
d_gene: NA; v_gene: TRBV28; j_gene: TRBJ1-1; CDR3nt: TGTGCCAGCAGTATTATGTCCGAAGCTTTCTTT; CDR3aa: CASSIMSEAFF
d_gene: NA; v_gene: TRBV27; j_gene: TRBJ2-6; CDR3nt: TGTGCCAGCAGTTTGGAGGGCGGGTTTGGGGCCAACGTCCTGACTTTC; CDR3aa: CASSLEGGFGANVLTF
d_gene: NA; v_gene: TRBV9; j_gene: TRBJ2-2; CDR3nt: TGTGCCAGCCTTCAGAGAGCCAGGTACCTTAACACCGGGGAGCTGTTTTTT; CDR3aa: CASLQRARYLNTGELFF